This passage covers 28 T cell receptor beta chains from one sample sequenced in a study of blood T cell repertoires in COVID-19. TCRdb's table, derived via immunoSEQ multiplex PCR, lists solely in-frame clones and lacks some. The sample consists of roughly 68,000 clones, roughly 91% of them appearing once. The source material was peripheral blood. The receptors shown here come from a man aged 50-59 years with COVID-19, enrolled during active disease.

This clone showed up just once. This chain uses TRBV10-3 with TRBJ2-7, with TRBD2 identical over 10 bases. The CDR3 sequence is 15 residues long. From germline, CDR1 is ENHRY and CDR2 SYGVKD. The V and J ends lost 5 bases and 7 bases, in that order; junction bases with no gene match: 11. CDR3 coding DNA: TGTGCCATCAGTCGGACTAGCGGCCAGGGGGGGGAGCAGTACTTC. Translation: CAISRTSGQGGEQYF.

The chain has TRBV5-1 and TRBJ1-3; 10 bases fit TRBD1. This CDR3 has 15 residues. Germline lookup yields CDR1 SGHRS and CDR2 YFSETQ. V was clipped by 5 bases and J by 8 bases; unmatched bases: 10. The CDR3 nucleotides are TGCGCCAGCAGACGGACAGGGGGTATCAAGGACACCATATATTTT. Protein: CASRRTGGIKDTIYF.

This clone was counted between two and nine times. This chain joins TRBV9 and TRBJ1-3; TRBD1 agrees at 7 bases. CDR3 size: 16 residues. Germline CDR1 reads SGDLS; CDR2 reads YYNGEE. V was clipped by 2 bases and J by 0 bases; unmatched bases: 5. CDR3 coding DNA: TGTGCCAGCAGCGTTAACAGGGGAAACTCTGGAAACACCATATATTTT. Encoded protein: CASSVNRGNSGNTIYF.

The chain employs TRBV19 and TRBJ2-1; TRBD2 is a possible D gene (6 bases). Per the germline V gene, CDR1 is LNHDA and CDR2 is SQIVND (reference sequence). CDR3 size: 16 residues. Trimming left V 1 base short and J 2 bases short, with 12 bases between. The CDR3 DNA is TGTGCCAGTAGTATAGGAGCGGGTGTCCCCTACAATGAGCAGTTCTTC. This gives the protein CASSIGAGVPYNEQFF.

V gene TRBV7-7 combines with J gene TRBJ2-3; D not resolved. The CDR3 consists of 14 residues. Germline V gene sequence: CDR1 SSHAT, CDR2 FNYEAQ (reference sequence). Trimming stripped 1 base from V and 2 bases from J, with 7 bases between. CDR3 in amino acids: CASSLGRNTDTQYF. CDR3 coding DNA: TGTGCCAGCAGCTTAGGGCGGAACACAGATACGCAGTATTTT.

The J gene is TRBJ1-2, the V gene TRBV4-1; no clear D gene. The CDR3 is 12 amino acids. V lost 0 bases, J lost 6 bases, and 5 bases lay in between. In germline, CDR1 is MGHRA, CDR2 YSYEKL. CDR3 in amino acids: CASSQETNGYTF. Here the CDR3 DNA reads TGCGCCAGCAGCCAAGAGACAAATGGCTACACCTTC.

There are a few counts of this clone. V gene TRBV2 combines with J gene TRBJ2-5; TRBD2 agrees at 10 bases. Unmatched junction bases numbered 6, after V lost 6 bases and J lost 5 bases. There are 14 residues in the CDR3. CDR1 is SNHLY and CDR2 is FYNNEI in the germline V gene. The CDR3 here is CASRPSGGWETQYF. Written as DNA, the CDR3 is TGTGCCAGCAGACCTAGCGGGGGCTGGGAGACCCAGTACTTC.

The rearrangement uses TRBV20-1 and TRBJ1-1; D is uncertain. Germline V gene data show CDR1 as DFQATT and CDR2 as SNEGSKA (reference sequence). V was trimmed by 5 bases and J by 4 bases, leaving 8 bases between them. This CDR3 comprises 11 residues. CDR3 protein: CSASPGTEAFF. The CDR3 coding sequence is TGCAGTGCTTCCCCAGGCACTGAAGCTTTCTTT.

This clone appeared a single time. V and J are TRBV18 and TRBJ2-7; 9 bases align to TRBD1. CDR1 and CDR2 (germline): KGHSH, LQKENI. The length of the CDR3 is 15 residues. J was trimmed by 3 bases and V by 6 bases; bases with no gene match: 9. DNA for the CDR3: TGTGCCAGCTCGCCCCACCCGGGACAGGGCTACGAGCAGTACTTC. Amino acid sequence: CASSPHPGQGYEQYF.

The rearrangement uses TRBV9 and TRBJ1-6; TRBD1 agrees at 8 bases. The CDR3 has 14 amino acids. After removal of 0 bases from V and 9 bases from J, the junction contained 2 bases not matched to a gene. Germline V gives CDR1 SGDLS, CDR2 YYNGEE. CDR3: CASSVGTGFSPLHF. Written as DNA, the CDR3 is TGTGCCAGCAGCGTAGGGACAGGGTTTTCACCCCTCCACTTT.

CDR3 bases: TGTGCCAGCAGTTTGTATACCCCGGGACTATCCTACGAGCAGTACTTC. It translates to CASSLYTPGLSYEQYF. The chain links TRBV27 to TRBJ2-7; TRBD2 aligns across 7 bases. Germline V lookup: CDR1 MNHEY, CDR2 SMNVEV (reference sequence). After removal of 3 bases from V and 1 base from J, the junction contained 9 bases not matched to a gene. This CDR3 has 16 residues.

The chain employs TRBV6-1 and TRBJ2-1, with TRBD1 as a possible D gene (5 bases). Between the trimmed V and J ends, which lost 2 bases and 9 bases, there was a span of 11 bases. CDR3 length: 13 amino acids. Germline lookup yields CDR1 MNHNS and CDR2 SASEGT. Here the CDR3 DNA reads TGTGCCAGCAGTGAAACCAGGGTGGGTGAGCAGTTCTTC. Translated: CASSETRVGEQFF.

The chain recombines TRBV27 with TRBJ2-3, with 7 bases aligning to TRBD1. J gave up 4 bases and V 6 bases, and 7 bases lay outside the gene matches. Germline V gene lookup returns CDR1 MNHEY and CDR2 SMNVEV (reference sequence). The CDR3 runs 14 residues. This chain's CDR3 is CASSHRGSSDTQYF. The CDR3 DNA follows: TGTGCCAGCAGCCACAGGGGTTCCTCAGATACGCAGTATTTT.

The V gene is TRBV7-2, the J gene TRBJ2-2; 9 bases agree with TRBD1. The CDR3 loop spans 15 amino acids. With V trimmed by 5 bases and J by 1 base, 2 bases remained unmatched. Germline V lookup: CDR1 SGHTA, CDR2 FQGNSA. CDR3 coding DNA: TGTGCCAGCAGCCCGGGACAGGGGAACACCGGGGAGCTGTTTTTT. Protein: CASSPGQGNTGELFF. The full variable domain, rest sourced from reference TRBV7-2 and TRBJ2-2, is GAGVSQSPSNKVTEKGKDVELRCDPISGHTALYWYRQSLGQGLEFLIYFQGNSAPDKSGLPSDRFSAERTGGSVSTLTIQRTQQEDSAVYLCASSPGQGNTGELFFGEGSRLTVL.

The rearrangement joins TRBV15 to TRBJ2-7; 8 bases align to TRBD2. V lost 1 base to trimming and J lost 8 bases; unmatched junction nucleotides: 13. The germline V gene has CDR1 LNHNV and CDR2 YYDKDF (reference sequence). The CDR3 sequence is 16 residues long. Here the CDR3 reads CATSRGLSGGERKQYF. In DNA form, the CDR3 reads TGTGCCACCAGCAGAGGTTTGAGCGGGGGAGAAAGGAAGCAGTACTTC.

This clone was observed once. The chain has TRBV5-1 and TRBJ2-1; TRBD2 is a possible D gene (6 bases). Looked up from germline, CDR1 is SGHRS and CDR2 is YFSETQ. The CDR3 extends over 15 amino acids. V was shortened by 4 bases and J by 7 bases, with 18 bases between the two germline ends. The CDR3 spells CASSLDGSGTNEQFF. CDR3 DNA: TGCGCCAGCAGCCTGGACGGGAGCGGTACGAATGAGCAGTTCTTC.

The chain is built from TRBV11-2 and TRBJ2-3, with D possibly being TRBD2 (5 bases). The V end was cut by 5 bases, the J end by 1 base, with 16 bases between. Germline values: CDR1 SGHAT, CDR2 FQNNGV. The CDR3 length is 16 residues. The CDR3 DNA is TGTGCCAGCAGCCGTTTAAGTGCGGGCGGCACAGATACGCAGTATTTT. Encoded protein: CASSRLSAGGTDTQYF.

This sequence joins TRBV6-5 and TRBJ2-7; 8 positions agree with TRBD1. Germline CDR1 and CDR2: MNHEY and SVGAGI. The V and J ends lost 5 bases and 3 bases, in that order; junction bases with no gene match: 6. CDR3 size: 14 residues. CDR3 loop: CASSPRQGFYEQYF. The CDR3 region has the DNA TGTGCCAGCAGTCCGCGACAGGGGTTCTACGAGCAGTACTTC.

The V gene is TRBV6-1, the J gene TRBJ2-7, with D possibly TRBD1 on 6 matching bases. Trimming left V 2 bases short and J 3 bases short, with 14 bases between. The germline CDR1 and CDR2 sequences are MNHNS and SASEGT. CDR3 length: 15 residues. This CDR3 reads CASSERSGHNYEQYF. The CDR3 coding sequence is TGTGCCAGCAGTGAACGATCGGGACATAACTACGAGCAGTACTTC.

The chain links TRBV15 to TRBJ2-3, with a weak D call TRBD2 (5 bases). Germline-derived CDR1 and CDR2 are LNHNV and YYDKDF (reference sequence). CDR3 size: 16 residues. V was shortened by 0 bases and J by 1 base, with 11 bases between the two germline ends. CDR3 nucleotides: TGTGCCACCAGCAGAGATCATCGGGGAGGCACAGATACGCAGTATTTT. Translating gives CATSRDHRGGTDTQYF.

The rearrangement joins TRBV9 to TRBJ2-7, with D unresolved. CDR1 and CDR2 (germline): SGDLS, YYNGEE. Trimming took 3 bases from V and 1 from J, leaving 11 bases between them. The CDR3 totals 14 residues. Written as DNA, the CDR3 is TGTGCCAGCAGCGGGGCCGGCCAGTCCTACGAGCAGTACTTC. Translated: CASSGAGQSYEQYF.

The gene calls are TRBV16 and TRBJ2-7, with 8 nucleotides matching TRBD2. V shed 2 bases and J 0 bases; nucleotides not matched to a gene: 6. Per germline, CDR1 KGHSY and CDR2 FQNENV. This CDR3 is 16 amino acids long. CDR3 nucleotides: TGTGCCAGCAGCCAACTGCAGCGGGAGCGCTCCTACGAGCAGTACTTC. Encoded protein: CASSQLQRERSYEQYF.

The chain joins TRBV10-3 to TRBJ2-7; TRBD2 agrees at 9 bases. V shed 0 bases, J shed 2 bases, and the junction held 5 bases outside the gene matches. Germline CDR1 ENHRY, CDR2 SYGVKD. The CDR3 runs 16 residues. The CDR3 nucleotides read TGTGCCATCAGTGAGTCGAGCCTAGCGGGGACCTACGAGCAGTACTTC. Translation: CAISESSLAGTYEQYF.

The sample holds one count of this clone. The genes are TRBV11-3 and TRBJ2-1, with TRBD2 identical over 8 bases. Germline V gene sequence: CDR1 SGHNT, CDR2 YENEEA. V lost 2 bases to trimming and J lost 4 bases; unmatched junction nucleotides: 4. The CDR3 extends over 15 amino acids. CDR3 nucleotides: TGTGCCAGCAGCTTAAACGGGAGGGGGTACAATGAGCAGTTCTTC. This sequence encodes CASSLNGRGYNEQFF.

In nucleotides, the CDR3 is TGTGCCAGCCGTGTTCAGGGGGCCGGCACTGAAGCTTTCTTT. Protein product: CASRVQGAGTEAFF. The chain carries TRBV27 and TRBJ1-1, with TRBD1 matching over 8 bases. The CDR3 is 14 residues long. V lost 8 bases and J lost 4; bases outside the gene matches: 9. Germline values: CDR1 MNHEY, CDR2 SMNVEV (reference sequence).

This rearrangement joins TRBV2 to TRBJ2-7; D possibly corresponds to TRBD2 (5 bases). The CDR3 has 12 residues. Germline-derived CDR1 and CDR2 are SNHLY and FYNNEI. V lost 2 bases and J 6 bases, leaving 8 bases between the germline ends. The CDR3 protein is CASSEFRGEQYF. In DNA form, the CDR3 reads TGTGCCAGCAGTGAATTCCGGGGCGAGCAGTACTTC.

The chain employs TRBV2 and TRBJ2-5; 7 bases are a match to TRBD1. Germline V gene sequence: CDR1 SNHLY, CDR2 FYNNEI. The CDR3 covers 14 residues. V shed 4 bases, J shed 6 bases, and the junction held 8 bases outside the gene matches. This CDR3 reads CASSVRQGVKTQYF. For the CDR3, the DNA is TGTGCCAGCAGTGTCCGACAGGGAGTGAAGACCCAGTACTTC.

This rearrangement joins TRBV10-3 to TRBJ2-2; 8 nucleotides align to TRBD1. The ends lost 7 bases at V and 1 base at J; junction bases unmatched: 5. In germline, CDR1 is ENHRY, CDR2 SYGVKD. This CDR3 spans 15 amino acids. As DNA, the CDR3 is TGTGCCATCACCTCGGACAGGGTGAACACCGGGGAGCTGTTTTTT. It encodes CAITSDRVNTGELFF.